The 16 T cell receptor beta chains listed next were all sequenced from one sample in a study of identical twins. TCRdb fed the 5' RACE reads into MiXCR, producing one record per CDR3 protein. The sample holds approximately 1.8 million distinct CDR3 sequences, about 32% seen once. The sequencing sample was made of cord blood. The receptors stem from a newborn girl in good health.

This clonotype was found a few times. The rearrangement joins TRBV20-1 to TRBJ2-5; TRBD2 matches 9 bases. Germline V lookup: CDR1 DFQATT, CDR2 SNEGSKA (reference sequence). V trimming: 5 bases; J trimming: 5 bases; junction bases outside the gene matches: 9. The CDR3 totals 14 residues. The CDR3 sequence: CSASPLAGDETQYF. The CDR3 DNA is TGCAGTGCTTCTCCCTTAGCGGGGGACGAGACCCAGTACTTC.

A few counts support this clonotype. This chain joins TRBV20-1 and TRBJ2-7; 7 bases line up with TRBD1. Looked up from germline, CDR1 is DFQATT and CDR2 is SNEGSKA (reference sequence). The CDR3 covers 15 residues. Trimming at V came to 3 bases and at J to 0 bases, leaving 8 bases not matched to a gene. The CDR3 coding sequence is TGCAGTGCTAGTAAAGGTACAGGGGTCTCCTACGAGCAGTACTTC. Amino acids: CSASKGTGVSYEQYF.

The V call is TRBV20-1, the J call TRBJ1-1, with D unclear. The CDR3 sequence is 14 residues long. Germline CDR1 DFQATT, CDR2 SNEGSKA (reference sequence). V lost 3 bases and J lost 4, with 15 bases in between. The CDR3 sequence is CSASSVGDGTEAFF. The CDR3, as DNA: TGCAGTGCTAGTTCGGTGGGCGATGGCACTGAAGCTTTCTTT.

This rearrangement joins TRBV12-3 or TRBV12-4 to TRBJ2-1, with TRBD2 identical over 13 bases. This CDR3 comprises 16 residues. The trim removed 3 bases at V and 7 bases at J, leaving 6 bases unmatched. This CDR3 is CASSFGTSGIVNEQFF. CDR3 DNA: TGTGCCAGCAGTTTCGGGACTAGCGGGATTGTAAATGAGCAGTTCTTC.

The rearrangement links TRBV7-9 to TRBJ1-2; D not certain. Germline lookup yields CDR1 SEHNR and CDR2 FQNEAQ (reference sequence). The V end lost 3 bases, the J end lost 1 base, and 9 bases lay between the germline ends. The CDR3 spans 14 residues. CDR3 coding DNA: TGTGCCAGCAGCTTTAGGTCGGATAACTATGGCTACACCTTC. It encodes CASSFRSDNYGYTF.

In its sample, this clonotype was seen a few times. This chain uses TRBV9 with TRBJ2-3; the D gene could be TRBD1 or TRBD2 (6 bases each). V was pared by 0 bases and J by 0 bases, with 14 bases between. Germline lookup yields CDR1 SGDLS and CDR2 YYNGEE. The CDR3 length is 17 residues. The DNA of the CDR3 is TGTGCCAGCAGCGTAGCCCCCACGGGGGCTAGCACAGATACGCAGTATTTT. This encodes CASSVAPTGASTDTQYF.

This clonotype was observed a few times. The CDR3 bases are TGTGCCACCAGTGACCAGACTAGCGGGGCGCAGTATTTT. This encodes CATSDQTSGAQYF. The gene calls are TRBV24-1 and TRBJ2-3; 11 positions agree with TRBD2. The CDR3 contains 13 residues. Trimming removed 4 bases from V and 10 bases from J; junction bases left unmatched: 3. The germline gives CDR1 KGHDR, CDR2 SFDVKD.

The chain has TRBV20-1 and TRBJ2-3, with 10 bases aligning to TRBD2. This CDR3 is built from 15 residues. V dropped 3 bases and J dropped 3; count of bases not matched to a gene: 6. Germline assignment: CDR1 DFQATT and CDR2 SNEGSKA (reference sequence). CDR3 in amino acids: CSASAAGGFTDTQYF. The CDR3 DNA reads as TGCAGTGCTAGTGCAGCGGGGGGGTTTACAGATACGCAGTATTTT.

V and J are TRBV7-9 and TRBJ2-3; D is ambiguous. V dropped 1 base and J dropped 0 bases, with 11 bases sitting between them. The length of the CDR3 is 16 residues. CDR1 and CDR2 (germline): SEHNR, FQNEAQ (reference sequence). The CDR3, as DNA: TGTGCCAGCAGCTTAGTAGGTCCCCATAGCACAGATACGCAGTATTTT. Translation: CASSLVGPHSTDTQYF.

The V gene is TRBV20-1, the J gene TRBJ1-3; D remains ambiguous. The CDR3 totals 13 residues. CDR1 is DFQATT and CDR2 is SNEGSKA in the germline V gene (reference sequence). Trimming removed 6 bases from V and 0 bases from J, with 9 bases in between. In nucleotides, the CDR3 is TGCAGTGCCTTATGGAGCTCTGGAAACACCATATATTTT. Translated: CSALWSSGNTIYF.

This clonotype was recorded once. The CDR3 sequence: CASSPIGDSNTGELFF. CDR3 coding DNA: TGTGCCAGCAGTCCTATTGGGGATTCGAACACCGGGGAGCTGTTTTTT. The V call is TRBV25-1, the J call TRBJ2-2; D ambiguous. CDR1 MGHDK and CDR2 SYGVNS come from the germline V gene. Trimming removed 5 bases from V and 0 bases from J, with 13 bases in between. This CDR3 spans 16 amino acids.

The chain employs TRBV2 and TRBJ2-1; 7 bases fit TRBD2. CDR1 is SNHLY and CDR2 is FYNNEI in the germline V gene. V dropped 0 bases and J dropped 10; count of bases not matched to a gene: 6. The CDR3 totals 14 residues. CDR3 DNA: TGTGCCAGCAGTGAAGCGCGTCTAGCGGCCGAGCAGTTCTTC. This translates into CASSEARLAAEQFF.

This clonotype was seen more than once but under ten times. The rearrangement joins TRBV20-1 to TRBJ2-3; a possible D gene is TRBD1 (5 bases). From germline, CDR1 is DFQATT and CDR2 SNEGSKA (reference sequence). V was shortened by 1 base and J by 4 bases, with 9 bases between the two germline ends. The CDR3 runs to 13 residues. The CDR3 nucleotides are TGCAGTGCTAGAGTGGGGCCGCCAGATACGCAGTATTTT. Protein sequence: CSARVGPPDTQYF.

The chain uses TRBV20-1 and TRBJ2-3; possible D gene TRBD2, 6 bases. The length of the CDR3 is 13 residues. Per germline, CDR1 DFQATT and CDR2 SNEGSKA (reference sequence). With 5 bases removed from V and 4 bases from J, the gap between germline ends came to 13 bases. Written as DNA, the CDR3 is TGCAGTGCTCACCAGCGGGCGGCAGATACGCAGTATTTT. Translating gives CSAHQRAADTQYF.

This clonotype was recorded at least ten times. The genes are TRBV20-1 and TRBJ2-1; D uncertain. The V end was cut by 1 base, the J end by 0 bases, with 7 bases between. The length of the CDR3 is 14 residues. Germline V CDR1 and CDR2: DFQATT, SNEGSKA (reference sequence). The CDR3 sequence: CSARGLSSYNEQFF. CDR3 DNA sequence: TGCAGTGCTAGAGGCTTAAGCTCCTACAATGAGCAGTTCTTC.

This clonotype was seen only a few times. The chain recombines TRBV2 with TRBJ1-6; TRBD1 is a possible D gene (6 bases). V was pared by 7 bases and J by 3 bases, with 13 bases between. Germline V gene lookup returns CDR1 SNHLY and CDR2 FYNNEI. The length of the CDR3 is 15 residues. CDR3 sequence reads: CASNSDSYYNSPLHF. CDR3 in DNA: TGTGCCAGCAATTCGGACAGCTACTATAATTCACCCCTCCACTTT.